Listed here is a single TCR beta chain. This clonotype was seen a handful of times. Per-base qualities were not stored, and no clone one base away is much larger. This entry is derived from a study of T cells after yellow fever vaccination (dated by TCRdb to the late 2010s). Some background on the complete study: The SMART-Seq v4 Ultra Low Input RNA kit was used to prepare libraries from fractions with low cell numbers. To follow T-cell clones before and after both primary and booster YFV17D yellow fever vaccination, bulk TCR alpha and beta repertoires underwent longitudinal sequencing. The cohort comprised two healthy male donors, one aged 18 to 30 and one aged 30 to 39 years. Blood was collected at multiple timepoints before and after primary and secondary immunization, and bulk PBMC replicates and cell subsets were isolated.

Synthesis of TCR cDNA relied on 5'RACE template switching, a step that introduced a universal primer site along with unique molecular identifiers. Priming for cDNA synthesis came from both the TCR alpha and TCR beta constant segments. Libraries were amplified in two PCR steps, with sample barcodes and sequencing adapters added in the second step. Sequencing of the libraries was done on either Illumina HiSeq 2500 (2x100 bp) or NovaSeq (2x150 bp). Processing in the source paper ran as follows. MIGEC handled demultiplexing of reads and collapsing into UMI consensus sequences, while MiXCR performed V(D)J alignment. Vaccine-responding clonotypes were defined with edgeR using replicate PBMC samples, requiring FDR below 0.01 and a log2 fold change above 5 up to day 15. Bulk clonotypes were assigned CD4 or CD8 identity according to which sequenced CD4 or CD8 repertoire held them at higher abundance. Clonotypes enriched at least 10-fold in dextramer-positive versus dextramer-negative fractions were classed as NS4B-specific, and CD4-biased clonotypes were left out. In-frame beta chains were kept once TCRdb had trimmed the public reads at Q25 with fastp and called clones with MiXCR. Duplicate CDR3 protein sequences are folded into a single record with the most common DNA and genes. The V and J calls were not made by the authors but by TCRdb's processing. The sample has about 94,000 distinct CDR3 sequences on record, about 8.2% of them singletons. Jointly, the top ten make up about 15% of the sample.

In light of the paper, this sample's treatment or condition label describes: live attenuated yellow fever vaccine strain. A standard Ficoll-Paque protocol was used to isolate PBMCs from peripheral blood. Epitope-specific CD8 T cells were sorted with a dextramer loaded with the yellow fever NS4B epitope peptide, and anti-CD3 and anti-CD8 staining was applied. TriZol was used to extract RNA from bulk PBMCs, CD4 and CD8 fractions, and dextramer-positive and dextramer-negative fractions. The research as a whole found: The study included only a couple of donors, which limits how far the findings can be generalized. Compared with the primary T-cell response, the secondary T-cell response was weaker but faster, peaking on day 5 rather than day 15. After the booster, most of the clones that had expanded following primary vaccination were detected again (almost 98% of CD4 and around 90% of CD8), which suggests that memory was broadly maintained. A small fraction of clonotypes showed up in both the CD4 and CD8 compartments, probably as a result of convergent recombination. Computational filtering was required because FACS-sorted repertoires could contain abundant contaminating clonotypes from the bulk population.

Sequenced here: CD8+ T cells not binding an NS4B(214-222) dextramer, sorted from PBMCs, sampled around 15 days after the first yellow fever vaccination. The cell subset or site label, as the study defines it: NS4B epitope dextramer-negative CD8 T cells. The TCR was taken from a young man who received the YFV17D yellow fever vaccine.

The CDR3 region has the sequence CASGNTGTDTQYF. The nucleotide sequence reads TGTGCCAGCGGAAATACAGGGACAGATACGCAGTATTTT. This chain is built from TRBV7-9 and TRBJ2-3, with a weak D call of TRBD1 (6 bases match). As encoded in the germline V gene (reference sequence), CDR1 is SEHNR while CDR2 is FQNEAQ. V drops 8 bases and J drops 3 bases, leaving 12 bases in between. The CDR3 runs 13 residues from the cysteine to the phenylalanine. Only the CDR3 DNA stays, 39 bases, in frame from base 1.